This T cell receptor beta chain was obtained from a study of cytomegalovirus exposure and HLA in healthy donors. 13 Jbeta primers and 60 Vbeta primers were used for the PCR. Using immunoSEQ multiplex PCR, the repertoire was profiled, and TCRdb retains in-frame clones only, with some absent. Found here are 150,000 to 200,000 clones, about four fifths of them singletons; the top ten hold approximately 1%. The sample was PBMCs. The TCR comes from a middle-aged woman in good health and CMV-seronegative.

The CDR3 DNA reads TGTGCCAGTAGTATAGTCCAGGGCCACCAAGAGACCCAGTACTTC. Its translation is CASSIVQGHQETQYF. The V gene is TRBV19, the J gene TRBJ2-5, with D possibly being TRBD1 (5 bases). The CDR3 covers 15 residues. Deletions cut 1 base from V and 0 bases from J, with 9 bases between. CDR1 and CDR2 from the germline V gene are LNHDA and SQIVND (reference sequence).